This TCR beta chain is drawn from a study of blood T cell repertoires in COVID-19. Study context: Specimens from acute and convalescent COVID-19 originated in the United States, Italy and Spain. The cDNA or gDNA used as material had been derived from T cells, B-cell-depleted T cells, or PBMCs.

Original processing notes: Counts of nucleated cells, estimated from reference gene primer amplification, were obtained. Libraries were prepared by immunoSEQ multiplex PCR; TCRdb keeps only in-frame clonotypes and omits some of them. V and J calls and clone size are copied from that table; D and trimming were computed from the DNA. The data contain a few hundred thousand clones, more than 75% of them singletons. The V gene end was trimmed by 2 bases and the J gene end by 3 bases; junction bases not matched to a gene: 9. This CDR3 is built from 18 residues. Germline V lookup: CDR1 SGHAT, CDR2 FQNNGV. V and J are TRBV11-2 and TRBJ2-2; 10 positions match TRBD1. Sequenced material: peripheral blood. This clonotype was sampled from a man between 45 and 60 years old with active or convalescent COVID-19. The CDR3 sequence is CASSLPRDRGQDTGELFF. The CDR3 DNA sequence: TGTGCCAGCAGCTTACCCCGGGACAGGGGACAAGACACCGGGGAGCTGTTTTTT. The variable domain in full, completed from reference TRBV11-2 and TRBJ2-2, reads EAGVAQSPRYKIIEKRQSVAFWCNPISGHATLYWYQQILGQGPKLLIQFQNNGVVDDSQLPKDRFSAERLKGVDSTLKIQPAKLEDSAVYLCASSLPRDRGQDTGELFFGEGSRLTVL.